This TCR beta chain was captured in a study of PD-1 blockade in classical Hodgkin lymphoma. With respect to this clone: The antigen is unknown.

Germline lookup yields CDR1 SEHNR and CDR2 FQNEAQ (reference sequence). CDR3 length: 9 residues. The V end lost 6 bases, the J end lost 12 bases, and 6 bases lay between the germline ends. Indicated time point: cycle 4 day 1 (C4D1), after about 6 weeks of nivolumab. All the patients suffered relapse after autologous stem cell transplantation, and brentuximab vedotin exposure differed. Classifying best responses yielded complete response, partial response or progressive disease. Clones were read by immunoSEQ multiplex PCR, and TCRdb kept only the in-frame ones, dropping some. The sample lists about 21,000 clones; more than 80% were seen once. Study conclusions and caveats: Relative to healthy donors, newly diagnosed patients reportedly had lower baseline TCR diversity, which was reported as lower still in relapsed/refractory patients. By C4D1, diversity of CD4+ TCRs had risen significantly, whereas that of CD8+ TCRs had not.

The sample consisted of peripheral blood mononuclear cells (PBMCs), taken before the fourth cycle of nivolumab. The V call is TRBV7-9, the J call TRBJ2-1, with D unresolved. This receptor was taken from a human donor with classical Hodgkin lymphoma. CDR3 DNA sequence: TGTGCCAGCAGGGAGAGGCAGTTCTTC. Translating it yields CASRERQFF.